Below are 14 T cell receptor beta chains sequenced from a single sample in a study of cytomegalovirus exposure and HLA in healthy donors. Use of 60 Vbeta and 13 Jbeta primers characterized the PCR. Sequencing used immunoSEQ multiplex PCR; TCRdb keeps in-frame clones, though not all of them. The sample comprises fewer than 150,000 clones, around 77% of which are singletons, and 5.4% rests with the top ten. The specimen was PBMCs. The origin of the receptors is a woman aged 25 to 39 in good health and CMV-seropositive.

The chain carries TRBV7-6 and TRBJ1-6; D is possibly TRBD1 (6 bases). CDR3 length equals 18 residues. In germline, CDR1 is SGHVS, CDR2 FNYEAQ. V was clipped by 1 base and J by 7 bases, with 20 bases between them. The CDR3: CASSLEQQGQLLNSPLHF. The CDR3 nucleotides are TGTGCCAGCAGCTTAGAACAACAAGGACAGCTTTTAAATTCACCCCTCCACTTT. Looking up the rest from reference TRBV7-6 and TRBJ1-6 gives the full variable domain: GAGVSQSPRYKVTKRGQDVALRCDPISGHVSLYWYRQALGQGPEFLTYFNYEAQQDKSGLPNDRFSAERPEGSISTLTIQRTEQRDSAMYRCASSLEQQGQLLNSPLHFGNGTRLTVT.

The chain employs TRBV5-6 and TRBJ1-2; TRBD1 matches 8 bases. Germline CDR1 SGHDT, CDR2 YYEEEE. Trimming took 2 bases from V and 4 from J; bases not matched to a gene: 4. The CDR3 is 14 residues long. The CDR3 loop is CASSFSTGGYGYTF. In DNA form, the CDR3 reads TGTGCCAGCAGCTTCTCCACAGGGGGCTATGGCTACACCTTC. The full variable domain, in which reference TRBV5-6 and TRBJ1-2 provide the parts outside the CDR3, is DAGVTQSPTHLIKTRGQQVTLRCSPKSGHDTVSWYQQALGQGPQFIFQYYEEEERQRGNFPDRFSGHQFPNYSSELNVNALLLGDSALYLCASSFSTGGYGYTFGSGTRLTVV.

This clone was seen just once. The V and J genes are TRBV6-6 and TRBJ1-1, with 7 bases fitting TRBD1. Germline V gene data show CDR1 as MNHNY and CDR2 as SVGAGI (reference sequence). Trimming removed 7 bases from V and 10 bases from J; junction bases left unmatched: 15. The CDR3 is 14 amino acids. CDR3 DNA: TGTGCCAGCACACCCCTAGGGGGCGGCTTCGGAGCTTTCTTT. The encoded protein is CASTPLGGGFGAFF.

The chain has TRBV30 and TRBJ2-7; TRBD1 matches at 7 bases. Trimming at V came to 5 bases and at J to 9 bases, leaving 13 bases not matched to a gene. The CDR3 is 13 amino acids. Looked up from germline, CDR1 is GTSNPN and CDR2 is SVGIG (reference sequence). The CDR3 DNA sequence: TGTGCCTGGGGCCCGACAGGGATCCCCGCGCAGTACTTC. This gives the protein CAWGPTGIPAQYF.

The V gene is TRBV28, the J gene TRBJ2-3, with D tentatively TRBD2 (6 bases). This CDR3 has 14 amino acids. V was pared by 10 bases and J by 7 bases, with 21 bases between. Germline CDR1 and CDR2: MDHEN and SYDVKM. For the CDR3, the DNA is TGTGCCACCACGGGCGGGAATTATTATAATACGCAGTATTTT. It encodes CATTGGNYYNTQYF.

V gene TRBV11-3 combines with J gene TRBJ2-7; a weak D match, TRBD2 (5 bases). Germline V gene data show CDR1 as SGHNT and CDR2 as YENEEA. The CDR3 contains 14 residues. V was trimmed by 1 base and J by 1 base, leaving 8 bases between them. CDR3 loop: CASSLVDYSYEQYF. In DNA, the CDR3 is TGTGCCAGCAGCTTAGTCGACTATTCCTACGAGCAGTACTTC.

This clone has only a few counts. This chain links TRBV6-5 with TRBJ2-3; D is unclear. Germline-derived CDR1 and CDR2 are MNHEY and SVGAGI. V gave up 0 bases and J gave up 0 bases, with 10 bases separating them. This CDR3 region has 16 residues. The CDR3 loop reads CASSYSSGASTDTQYF. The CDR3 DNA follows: TGTGCCAGCAGTTACTCGTCCGGTGCTAGCACAGATACGCAGTATTTT.

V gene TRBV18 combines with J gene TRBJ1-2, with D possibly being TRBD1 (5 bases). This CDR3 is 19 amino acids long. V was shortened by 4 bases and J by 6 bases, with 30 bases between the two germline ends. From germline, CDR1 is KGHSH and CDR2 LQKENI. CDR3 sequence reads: CASSLFEGVLTAGTDGYTF. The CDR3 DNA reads TGTGCCAGCTCACTTTTTGAAGGCGTTTTGACAGCGGGTACGGATGGCTACACCTTC.

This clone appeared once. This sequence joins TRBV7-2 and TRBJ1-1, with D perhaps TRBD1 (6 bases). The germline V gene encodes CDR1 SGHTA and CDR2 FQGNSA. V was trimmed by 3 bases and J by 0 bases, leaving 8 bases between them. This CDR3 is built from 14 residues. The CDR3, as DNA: TGTGCCAGCAGCTTCCAGGGGATGAACACTGAAGCTTTCTTT. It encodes CASSFQGMNTEAFF.

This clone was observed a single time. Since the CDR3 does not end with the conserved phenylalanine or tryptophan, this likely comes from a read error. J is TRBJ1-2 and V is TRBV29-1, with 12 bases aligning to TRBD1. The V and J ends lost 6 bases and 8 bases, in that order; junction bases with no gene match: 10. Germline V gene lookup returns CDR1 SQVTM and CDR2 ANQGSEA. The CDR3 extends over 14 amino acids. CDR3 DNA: TGCAGCGTCGCGGGACAGGGGGCCTTAGGCGGCTACACCCTC. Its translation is CSVAGQGALGGYTL.

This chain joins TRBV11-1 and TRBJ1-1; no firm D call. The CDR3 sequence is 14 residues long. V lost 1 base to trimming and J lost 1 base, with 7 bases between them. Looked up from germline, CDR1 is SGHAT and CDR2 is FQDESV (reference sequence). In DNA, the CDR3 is TGTGCCAGCAGCTTAGGGGAGGGGAACACTGAAGCTTTCTTT. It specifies CASSLGEGNTEAFF.

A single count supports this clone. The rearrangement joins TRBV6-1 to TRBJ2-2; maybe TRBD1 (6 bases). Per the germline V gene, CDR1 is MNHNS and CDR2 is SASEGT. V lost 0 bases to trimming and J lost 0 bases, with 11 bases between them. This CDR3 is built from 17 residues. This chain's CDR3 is CASSEAVGAANTGELFF. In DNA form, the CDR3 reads TGTGCCAGCAGTGAAGCTGTGGGGGCCGCGAACACCGGGGAGCTGTTTTTT.

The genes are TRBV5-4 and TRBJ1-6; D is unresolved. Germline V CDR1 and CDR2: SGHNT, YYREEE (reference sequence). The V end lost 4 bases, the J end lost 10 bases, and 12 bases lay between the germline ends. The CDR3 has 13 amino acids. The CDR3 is CASSLSLQSPLHF. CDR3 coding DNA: TGTGCCAGCAGCCTTTCCCTGCAGTCACCCCTCCACTTT.

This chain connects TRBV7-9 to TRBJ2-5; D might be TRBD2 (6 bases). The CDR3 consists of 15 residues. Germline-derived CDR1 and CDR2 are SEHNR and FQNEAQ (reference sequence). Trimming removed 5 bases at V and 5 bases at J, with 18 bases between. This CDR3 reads CASSRPVGAGETQYF. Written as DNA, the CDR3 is TGTGCCAGCAGCCGGCCCGTCGGGGCGGGGGAGACCCAGTACTTC.